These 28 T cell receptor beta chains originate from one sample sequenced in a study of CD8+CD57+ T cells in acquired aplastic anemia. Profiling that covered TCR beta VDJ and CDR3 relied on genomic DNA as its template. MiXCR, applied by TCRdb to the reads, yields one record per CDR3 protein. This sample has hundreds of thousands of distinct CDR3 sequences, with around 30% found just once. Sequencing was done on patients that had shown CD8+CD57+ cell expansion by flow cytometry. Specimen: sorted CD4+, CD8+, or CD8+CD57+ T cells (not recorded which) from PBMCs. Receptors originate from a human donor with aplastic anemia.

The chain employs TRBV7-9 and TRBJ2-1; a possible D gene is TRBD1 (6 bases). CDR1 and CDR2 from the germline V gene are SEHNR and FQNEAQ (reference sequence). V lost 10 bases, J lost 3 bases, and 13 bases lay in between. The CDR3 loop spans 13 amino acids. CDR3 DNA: TGTGCCACCCCCGAGGGGGACTACAATGAGCAGTTCTTC. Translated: CATPEGDYNEQFF.

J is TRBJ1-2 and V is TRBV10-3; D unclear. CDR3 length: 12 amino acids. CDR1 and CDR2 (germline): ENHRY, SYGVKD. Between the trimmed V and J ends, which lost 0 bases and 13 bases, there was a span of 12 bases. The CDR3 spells CAISESGYGPTF. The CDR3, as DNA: TGTGCCATCAGTGAGTCAGGGTATGGCCCCACCTTC.

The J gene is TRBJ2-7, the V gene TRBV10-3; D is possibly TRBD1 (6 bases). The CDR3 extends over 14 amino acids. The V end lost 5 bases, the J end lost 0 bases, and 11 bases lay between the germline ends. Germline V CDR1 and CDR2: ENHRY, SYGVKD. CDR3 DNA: TGTGCCATCAGTACAGGGATAGGCTCCTACGAGCAGTACTTC. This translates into CAISTGIGSYEQYF.

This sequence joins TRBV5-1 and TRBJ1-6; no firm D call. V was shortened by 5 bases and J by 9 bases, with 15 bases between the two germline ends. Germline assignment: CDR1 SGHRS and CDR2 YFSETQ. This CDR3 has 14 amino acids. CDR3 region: CASRTPGPTSPLHF. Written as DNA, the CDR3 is TGCGCCAGCAGGACCCCCGGACCGACTTCACCCCTCCACTTT. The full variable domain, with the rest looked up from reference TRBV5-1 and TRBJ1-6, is KAGVTQTPRYLIKTRGQQVTLSCSPISGHRSVSWYQQTPGQGLQFLFEYFSETQRNKGNFPGRFSGRQFSNSRSEMNVSTLELGDSALYLCASRTPGPTSPLHFGNGTRLTVT.

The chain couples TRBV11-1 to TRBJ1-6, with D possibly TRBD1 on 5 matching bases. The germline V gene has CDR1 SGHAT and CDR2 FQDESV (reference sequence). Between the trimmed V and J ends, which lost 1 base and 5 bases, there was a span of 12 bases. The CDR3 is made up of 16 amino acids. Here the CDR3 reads CASSLGARGDNSPLHF. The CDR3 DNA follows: TGTGCCAGCAGCTTAGGGGCCCGGGGCGATAATTCACCCCTCCACTTT.

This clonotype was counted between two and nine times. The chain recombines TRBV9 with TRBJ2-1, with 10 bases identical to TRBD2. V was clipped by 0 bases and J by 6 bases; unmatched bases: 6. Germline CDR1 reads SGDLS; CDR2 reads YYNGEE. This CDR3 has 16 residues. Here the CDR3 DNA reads TGTGCCAGCAGCGTAGGCGCTAGCGGGGGTACCAATGAGCAGTTCTTC. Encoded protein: CASSVGASGGTNEQFF.

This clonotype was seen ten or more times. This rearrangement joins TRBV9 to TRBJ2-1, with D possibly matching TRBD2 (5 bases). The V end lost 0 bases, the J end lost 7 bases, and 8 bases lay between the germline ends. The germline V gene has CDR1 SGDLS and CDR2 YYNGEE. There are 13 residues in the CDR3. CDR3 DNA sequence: TGTGCCAGCAGCGTAGCGGGGTTGAATGAGCAGTTCTTC. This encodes CASSVAGLNEQFF.

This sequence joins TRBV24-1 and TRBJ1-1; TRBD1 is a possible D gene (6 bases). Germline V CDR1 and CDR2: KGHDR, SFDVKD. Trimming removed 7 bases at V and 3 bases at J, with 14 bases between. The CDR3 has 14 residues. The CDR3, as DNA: TGTGCCACCAGGGGAGGGGGGCTGGACACTGAAGCTTTCTTT. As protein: CATRGGGLDTEAFF.

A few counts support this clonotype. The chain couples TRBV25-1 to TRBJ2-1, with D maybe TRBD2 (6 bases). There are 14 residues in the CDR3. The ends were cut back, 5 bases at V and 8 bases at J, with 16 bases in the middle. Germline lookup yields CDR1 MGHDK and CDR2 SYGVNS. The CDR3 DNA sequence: TGTGCCAGCAGTAATCGGGAGATAATGGATGAGCAGTTCTTC. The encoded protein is CASSNREIMDEQFF.

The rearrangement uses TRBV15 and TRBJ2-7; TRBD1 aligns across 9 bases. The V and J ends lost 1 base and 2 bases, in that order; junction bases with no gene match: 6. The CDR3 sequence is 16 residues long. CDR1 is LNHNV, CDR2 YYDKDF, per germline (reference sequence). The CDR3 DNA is TGTGCCACCAGCAGAGGGGGGACAGGGTCACCCTACGAGCAGTACTTC. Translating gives CATSRGGTGSPYEQYF. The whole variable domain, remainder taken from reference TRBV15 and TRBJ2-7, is DAMVIQNPRYQVTQFGKPVTLSCSQTLNHNVMYWYQQKSSQAPKLLFHYYDKDFNNEADTPDNFQSRRPNTSFCFLDIRSPGLGDTAMYLCATSRGGTGSPYEQYFGPGTRLTVT.

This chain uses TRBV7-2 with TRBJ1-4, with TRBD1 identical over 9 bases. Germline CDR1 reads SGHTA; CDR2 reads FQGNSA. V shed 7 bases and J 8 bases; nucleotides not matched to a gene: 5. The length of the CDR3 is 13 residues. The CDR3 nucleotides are TGTGCCAGCACCAGGACAGGGGACGAAAAACTGTTTTTT. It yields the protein CASTRTGDEKLFF. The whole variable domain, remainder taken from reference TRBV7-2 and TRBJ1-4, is GAGVSQSPSNKVTEKGKDVELRCDPISGHTALYWYRQSLGQGLEFLIYFQGNSAPDKSGLPSDRFSAERTGGSVSTLTIQRTQQEDSAVYLCASTRTGDEKLFFGSGTQLSVL.

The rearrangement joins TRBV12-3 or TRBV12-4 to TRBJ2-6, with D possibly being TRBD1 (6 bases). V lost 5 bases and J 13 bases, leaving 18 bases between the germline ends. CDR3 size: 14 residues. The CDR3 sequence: CASSPSGDRRVLTF. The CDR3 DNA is TGTGCCAGCAGTCCATCAGGGGACCGAAGGGTCCTGACTTTC.

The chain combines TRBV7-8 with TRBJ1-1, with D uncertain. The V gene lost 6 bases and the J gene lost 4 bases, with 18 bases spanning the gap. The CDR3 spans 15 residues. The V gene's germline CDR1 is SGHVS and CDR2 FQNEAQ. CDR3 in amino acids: CASRGITGVGTEAFF. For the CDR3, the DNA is TGTGCCAGCAGGGGGATTACCGGAGTAGGCACTGAAGCTTTCTTT. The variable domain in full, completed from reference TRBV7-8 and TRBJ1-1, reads GAGVSQSPRYKVAKRGQDVALRCDPISGHVSLFWYQQALGQGPEFLTYFQNEAQLDKSGLPSDRFFAERPEGSVSTLKIQRTQQEDSAVYLCASRGITGVGTEAFFGQGTRLTVV.

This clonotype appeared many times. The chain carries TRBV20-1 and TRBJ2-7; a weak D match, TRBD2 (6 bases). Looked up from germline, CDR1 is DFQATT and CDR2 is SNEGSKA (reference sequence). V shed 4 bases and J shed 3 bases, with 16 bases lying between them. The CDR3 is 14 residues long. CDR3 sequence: CSATVRGTSYEQYF. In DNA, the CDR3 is TGCAGTGCTACCGTCCGGGGGACCAGCTACGAGCAGTACTTC.

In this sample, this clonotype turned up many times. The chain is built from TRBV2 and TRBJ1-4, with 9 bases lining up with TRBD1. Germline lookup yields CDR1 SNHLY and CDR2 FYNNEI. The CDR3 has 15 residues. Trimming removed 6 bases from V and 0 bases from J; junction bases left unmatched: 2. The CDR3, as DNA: TGTGCCAGCAGGAGGACAGGGGCAACTAATGAAAAACTGTTTTTT. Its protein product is CASRRTGATNEKLFF.

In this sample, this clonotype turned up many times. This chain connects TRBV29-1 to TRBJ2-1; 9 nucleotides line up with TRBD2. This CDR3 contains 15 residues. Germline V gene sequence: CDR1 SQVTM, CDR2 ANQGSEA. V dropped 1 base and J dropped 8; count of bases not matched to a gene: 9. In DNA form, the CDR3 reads TGCAGCGTTGAAGGAGGTAGCGGGAGTGTCGATGAGCAGTTCTTC. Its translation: CSVEGGSGSVDEQFF.

CDR3 residues: CATSSDREGYTF. CDR3 sequence (DNA): TGTGCCACCAGCAGTGACAGGGAGGGCTACACCTTC. The chain combines TRBV15 with TRBJ1-2; the match to TRBD1 covers 7 bases. Germline trimming cut 3 bases from V and 8 bases from J; bases unmatched to any gene: 3. The germline gives CDR1 LNHNV, CDR2 YYDKDF (reference sequence). The CDR3 length is 12 residues.

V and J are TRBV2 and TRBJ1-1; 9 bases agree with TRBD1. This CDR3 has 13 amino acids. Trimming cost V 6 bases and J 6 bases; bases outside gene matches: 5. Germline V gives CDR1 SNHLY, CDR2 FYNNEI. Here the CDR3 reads CASSRTGAAEAFF. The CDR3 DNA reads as TGTGCCAGCAGCCGGACAGGGGCCGCTGAAGCTTTCTTT.

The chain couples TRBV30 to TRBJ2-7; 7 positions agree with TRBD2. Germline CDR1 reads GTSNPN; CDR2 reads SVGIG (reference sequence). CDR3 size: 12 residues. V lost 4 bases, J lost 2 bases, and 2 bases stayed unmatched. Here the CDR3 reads CAWNGGTYEQYF. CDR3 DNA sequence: TGTGCCTGGAACGGGGGGACCTACGAGCAGTACTTC.

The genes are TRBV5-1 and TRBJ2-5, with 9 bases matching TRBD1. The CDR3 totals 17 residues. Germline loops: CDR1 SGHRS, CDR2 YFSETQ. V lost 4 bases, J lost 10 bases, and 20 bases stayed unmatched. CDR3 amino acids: CASSLGRQGGGPRDQYF. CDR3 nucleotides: TGCGCCAGCAGCCTAGGGCGACAGGGGGGCGGCCCCCGTGACCAGTACTTC. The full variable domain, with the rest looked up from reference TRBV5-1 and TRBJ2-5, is KAGVTQTPRYLIKTRGQQVTLSCSPISGHRSVSWYQQTPGQGLQFLFEYFSETQRNKGNFPGRFSGRQFSNSRSEMNVSTLELGDSALYLCASSLGRQGGGPRDQYFGPGTRLLVL.

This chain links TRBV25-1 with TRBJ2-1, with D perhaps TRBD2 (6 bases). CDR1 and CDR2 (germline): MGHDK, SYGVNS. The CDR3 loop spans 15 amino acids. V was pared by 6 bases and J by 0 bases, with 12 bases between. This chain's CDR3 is CASSRSGYSYNEQFF. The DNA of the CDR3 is TGTGCCAGCAGCCGGAGCGGGTACTCCTACAATGAGCAGTTCTTC.

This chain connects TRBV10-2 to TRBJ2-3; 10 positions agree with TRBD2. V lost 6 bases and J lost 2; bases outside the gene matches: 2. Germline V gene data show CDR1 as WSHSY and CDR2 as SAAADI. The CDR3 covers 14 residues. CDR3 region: CASRLAGDTDTQYF. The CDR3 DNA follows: TGCGCCAGCAGGCTAGCGGGAGACACAGATACGCAGTATTTT.

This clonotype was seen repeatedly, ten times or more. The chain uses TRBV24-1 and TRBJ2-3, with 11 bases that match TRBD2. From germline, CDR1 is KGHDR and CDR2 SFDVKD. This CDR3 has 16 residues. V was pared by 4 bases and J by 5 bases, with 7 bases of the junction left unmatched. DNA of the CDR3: TGTGCCACCAGTGACCCACTAGCGGGGGAGGGAGATACGCAGTATTTT. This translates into CATSDPLAGEGDTQYF.

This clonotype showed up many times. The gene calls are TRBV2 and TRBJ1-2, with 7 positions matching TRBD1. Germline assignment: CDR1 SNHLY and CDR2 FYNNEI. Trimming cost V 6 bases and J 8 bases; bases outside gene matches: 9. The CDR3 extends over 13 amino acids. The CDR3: CASRTGSEEGYTF. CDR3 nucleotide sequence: TGTGCCAGCAGGACAGGGAGCGAGGAAGGCTACACCTTC.

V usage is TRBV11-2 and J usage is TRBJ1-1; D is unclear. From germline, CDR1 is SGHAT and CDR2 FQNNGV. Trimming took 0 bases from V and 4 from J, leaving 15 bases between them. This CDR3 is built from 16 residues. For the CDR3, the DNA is TGTGCCAGCAGCTTAGATCTTGCCAGGTGGGGCACTGAAGCTTTCTTT. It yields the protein CASSLDLARWGTEAFF.

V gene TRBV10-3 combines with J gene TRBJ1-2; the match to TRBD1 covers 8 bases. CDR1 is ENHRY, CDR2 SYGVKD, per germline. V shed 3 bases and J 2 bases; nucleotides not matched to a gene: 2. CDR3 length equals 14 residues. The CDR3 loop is CAISERQGNYGYTF. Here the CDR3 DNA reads TGTGCCATCAGTGAACGACAGGGGAACTATGGCTACACCTTC.

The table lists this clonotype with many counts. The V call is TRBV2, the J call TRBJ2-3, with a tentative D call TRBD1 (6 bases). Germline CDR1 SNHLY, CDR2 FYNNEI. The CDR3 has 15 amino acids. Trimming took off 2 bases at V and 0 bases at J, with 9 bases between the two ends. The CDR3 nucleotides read TGTGCCAGCAGTGAATCAGGGGATAGCACAGATACGCAGTATTTT. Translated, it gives CASSESGDSTDTQYF.

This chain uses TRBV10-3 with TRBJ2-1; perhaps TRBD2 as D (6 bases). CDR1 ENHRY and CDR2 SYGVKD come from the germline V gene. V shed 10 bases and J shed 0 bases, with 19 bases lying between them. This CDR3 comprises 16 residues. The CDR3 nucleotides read TGTGCCAGCAGGCCCAGCGGGCGAAGCTCCTACAATGAGCAGTTCTTC. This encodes CASRPSGRSSYNEQFF.